Listed below are T cell receptor beta chains from one sample, sequenced in a study of T-cell memory formation after mild COVID-19. MiXCR was run by TCRdb on the 5' RACE reads, yielding one entry per CDR3 protein. The sample includes hundreds of thousands of distinct CDR3 sequences, roughly 20% of them seen just once. The specimen sequenced was PBMCs or a T cell subset sorted from them (not recorded which). The receptors stem from an adult woman who had mild COVID-19 (a few samples of this study predate the infection). Cell type and time point are not known. Each CDR3 is given with its conserved first and last residue. A D gene is named only where the DNA matches it firmly. Clone size is not always given. Where it is, it says once, few, many or a class for expanded clones.

d_gene: TRBD2
j_gene: TRBJ2-1
v_gene: TRBV5-1
abundance: many
CDR3nt: TGCGCCAGCAGCTTATCTCCCCTAGCGGGAGGGTATAATGAGCAGTTCTTC
CDR3aa: CASSLSPLAGGYNEQFF

d_gene: -
j_gene: TRBJ1-2
v_gene: TRBV6-1
abundance: few
CDR3nt: TGTGCCAGCATCCAGACGGGGTACAGGGGCTACACCTTC
CDR3aa: CASIQTGYRGYTF

d_gene: -
j_gene: TRBJ1-1
v_gene: TRBV5-1
abundance: many
CDR3nt: TGCGCCAGCAGCTCCCCAGGGAACACTGAAGCTTTCTTT
CDR3aa: CASSSPGNTEAFF

d_gene: -
j_gene: TRBJ2-5
v_gene: TRBV11-2
abundance: -
CDR3nt: -
CDR3aa: CASSTLRARGQETQYF

d_gene: TRBD1
j_gene: TRBJ1-1
v_gene: TRBV12-3/TRBV12-4
abundance: few
CDR3nt: TGTGCCAGCAGTTTCCCCCGCAGGGGGTCTGAAGCTTTCTTT
CDR3aa: CASSFPRRGSEAFF

d_gene: -
j_gene: TRBJ1-3
v_gene: TRBV9
abundance: -
CDR3nt: TGTGCCAGCAGCGTAGAAGGAAACACCATATATTTT
CDR3aa: CASSVEGNTIYF

d_gene: TRBD1
j_gene: TRBJ1-2
v_gene: TRBV5-1
abundance: -
CDR3nt: TGCGCCAGCCGCCCGACAGGGGGAGCAAACTATGGCTACACCTTC
CDR3aa: CASRPTGGANYGYTF

d_gene: -
j_gene: TRBJ1-2
v_gene: TRBV10-3
abundance: -
CDR3nt: TGTGCCATCGGGGAGGGGACACTGGCTAACTATGGCTACACCTTC
CDR3aa: CAIGEGTLANYGYTF

d_gene: -
j_gene: TRBJ2-2
v_gene: TRBV24-1
abundance: -
CDR3nt: TGTGCCACCAGTGATTTGGGGCAGGGCCCGAACACCGGGGAGCTGTTTTTT
CDR3aa: CATSDLGQGPNTGELFF

d_gene: -
j_gene: TRBJ1-1
v_gene: TRBV7-9
abundance: -
CDR3nt: TGTGCCAGCAGCTTTGTGGGCACTGAAGCTTTCTTT
CDR3aa: CASSFVGTEAFF

d_gene: -
j_gene: TRBJ2-1
v_gene: TRBV9
abundance: -
CDR3nt: TGTGCCAGCAGCGTGGGTATTTCCTACAATGAGCAGTTCTTC
CDR3aa: CASSVGISYNEQFF

d_gene: TRBD2
j_gene: TRBJ2-3
v_gene: TRBV7-8
abundance: once
CDR3nt: TGTGCCAGCAGCTTTGCGGGGGGCTCCGAAGATACGCAGTATTTT
CDR3aa: CASSFAGGSEDTQYF

d_gene: TRBD2
j_gene: TRBJ2-7
v_gene: TRBV5-1
abundance: -
CDR3nt: TGCGCCAGCAGCTCCTCTACTACTAGCGGAGGAGACGAGCAGTACTTC
CDR3aa: CASSSSTTSGGDEQYF

d_gene: TRBD2
j_gene: TRBJ2-7
v_gene: TRBV29-1
abundance: -
CDR3nt: TGCAGCGTTGAATTAGCGGGGGGGCCTTTTAACGAGCAGTACTTC
CDR3aa: CSVELAGGPFNEQYF

d_gene: TRBD2
j_gene: TRBJ2-1
v_gene: TRBV7-2
abundance: -
CDR3nt: TGTGCCAGCAGCCCGGGGACTAGCGGGGGTATCAGCTCCTACAATGAGCAGTTCTTC
CDR3aa: CASSPGTSGGISSYNEQFF

d_gene: -
j_gene: TRBJ2-7
v_gene: TRBV9
abundance: few
CDR3nt: TGTGCCAGCAGCCCCTTTGAAGGCTACGAGCAGTACTTC
CDR3aa: CASSPFEGYEQYF

d_gene: -
j_gene: TRBJ2-6
v_gene: TRBV5-1
abundance: many
CDR3nt: TGCGCCAGCAGCTTGGAAGCAGCGTCTGGGGCCAACGTCCTGACTTTC
CDR3aa: CASSLEAASGANVLTF

d_gene: -
j_gene: TRBJ1-5
v_gene: TRBV6-1
abundance: -
CDR3nt: TGTGCCAGCAGTGTTTGGTACAGGGATCAGCCCCAGCATTTT
CDR3aa: CASSVWYRDQPQHF

d_gene: -
j_gene: TRBJ1-2
v_gene: TRBV10-3
abundance: few
CDR3nt: TGTGCCATCAGTGAGCCCCAGCACCCGAACTATGGCTACACCTTC
CDR3aa: CAISEPQHPNYGYTF

d_gene: -
j_gene: TRBJ2-5
v_gene: TRBV18
abundance: -
CDR3nt: TGTGCCAGCTCACCACCGCCGATAGAGGAGACCCAGTACTTC
CDR3aa: CASSPPPIEETQYF

d_gene: -
j_gene: TRBJ2-7
v_gene: TRBV5-5
abundance: few
CDR3nt: TGTGCCAGCAGCTCTATTTCGGGGGCTCGGGACGAGCAGTACTTC
CDR3aa: CASSSISGARDEQYF

d_gene: -
j_gene: TRBJ2-1
v_gene: TRBV7-6
abundance: -
CDR3nt: TGTGCCAGCAGCTTAGATGGTCTTGGGCTCTCATACAATGAGCAGTTCTTC
CDR3aa: CASSLDGLGLSYNEQFF

d_gene: -
j_gene: TRBJ1-1
v_gene: TRBV2
abundance: -
CDR3nt: TGTGCCAGCAGTGTCTACGGATCGAACACTGAAGCTTTCTTT
CDR3aa: CASSVYGSNTEAFF

d_gene: TRBD2
j_gene: TRBJ2-7
v_gene: TRBV27
abundance: few
CDR3nt: TGTGCCAGCAGTTTTGTGGGAGGGATAAACGAGCAGTACTTC
CDR3aa: CASSFVGGINEQYF

d_gene: -
j_gene: TRBJ2-3
v_gene: TRBV7-2
abundance: few
CDR3nt: TGTGCCAGCAGCGAGGACTTTGCCACAGATACGCAGTATTTT
CDR3aa: CASSEDFATDTQYF

d_gene: TRBD2
j_gene: TRBJ2-1
v_gene: TRBV7-3
abundance: -
CDR3nt: TGTGCCAGCAGCCCCCTTTGGCGAGCGGGAGGGAAAAATGAGCAGTTCTTC
CDR3aa: CASSPLWRAGGKNEQFF